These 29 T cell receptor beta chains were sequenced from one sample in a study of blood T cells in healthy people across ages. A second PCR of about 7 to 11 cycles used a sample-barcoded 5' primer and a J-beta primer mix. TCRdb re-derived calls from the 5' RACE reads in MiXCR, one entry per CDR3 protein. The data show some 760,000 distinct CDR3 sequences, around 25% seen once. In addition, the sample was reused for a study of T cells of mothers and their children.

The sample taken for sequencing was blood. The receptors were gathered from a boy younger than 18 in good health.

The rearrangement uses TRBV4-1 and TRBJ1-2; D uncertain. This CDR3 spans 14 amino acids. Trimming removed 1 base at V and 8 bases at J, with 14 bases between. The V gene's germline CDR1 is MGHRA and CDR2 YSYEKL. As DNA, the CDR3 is TGCGCCAGCAGCCAAGTTATGGGGAGAAGCGGCTACACCTTC. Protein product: CASSQVMGRSGYTF.

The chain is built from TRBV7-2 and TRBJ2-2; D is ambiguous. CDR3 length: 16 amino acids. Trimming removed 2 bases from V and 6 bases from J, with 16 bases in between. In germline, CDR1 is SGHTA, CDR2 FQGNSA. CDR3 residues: CASSLSPRPRSGELFF. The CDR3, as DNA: TGTGCCAGCAGCTTATCCCCTCGGCCAAGGTCCGGGGAGCTGTTTTTT.

The CDR3: CASTSAYTEAFF. CDR3 sequence (DNA): TGTGCCAGCACCTCGGCGTACACTGAAGCTTTCTTT. The rearrangement uses TRBV28 and TRBJ1-1; D call uncertain. In germline, CDR1 is MDHEN, CDR2 SYDVKM. This CDR3 has 12 residues. The ends were cut back, 7 bases at V and 3 bases at J, with 9 bases in the middle.

CDR3 sequence: CASSYEGISNQPQHF. The CDR3 nucleotides read TGTGCCAGCAGTTACGAAGGGATTAGCAATCAGCCCCAGCATTTT. The rearrangement links TRBV6-2 or TRBV6-3 to TRBJ1-5; D ambiguous. Germline CDR1 MNHEY, CDR2 SVGEGT. The CDR3 contains 15 residues. The V end lost 2 bases, the J end lost 0 bases, and 8 bases lay between the germline ends.

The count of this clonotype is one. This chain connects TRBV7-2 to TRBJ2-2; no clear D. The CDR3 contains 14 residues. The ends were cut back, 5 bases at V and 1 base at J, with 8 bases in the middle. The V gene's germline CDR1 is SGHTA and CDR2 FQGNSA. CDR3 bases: TGTGCCAGCAGCATGAAGAAGAACACCGGGGAGCTGTTTTTT. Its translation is CASSMKKNTGELFF.

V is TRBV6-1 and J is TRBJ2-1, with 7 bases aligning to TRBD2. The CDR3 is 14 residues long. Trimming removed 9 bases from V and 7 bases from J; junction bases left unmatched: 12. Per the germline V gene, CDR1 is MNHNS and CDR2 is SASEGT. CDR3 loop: CASTPSGGANEQFF. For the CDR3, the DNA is TGTGCCAGTACTCCTAGCGGTGGGGCAAATGAGCAGTTCTTC.

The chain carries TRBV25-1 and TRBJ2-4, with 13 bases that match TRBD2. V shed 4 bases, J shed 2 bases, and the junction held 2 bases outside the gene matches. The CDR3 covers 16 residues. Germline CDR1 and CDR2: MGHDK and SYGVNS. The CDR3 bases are TGTGCCAGCAGTGGCGGGACTAGCGGGACCAAAAACATTCAGTACTTC. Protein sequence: CASSGGTSGTKNIQYF.

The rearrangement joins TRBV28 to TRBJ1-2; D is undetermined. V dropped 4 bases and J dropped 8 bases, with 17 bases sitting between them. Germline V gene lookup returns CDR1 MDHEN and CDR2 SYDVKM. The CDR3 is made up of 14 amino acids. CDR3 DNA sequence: TGTGCCAGCAGTTGGGATACGCGCGGTCGGGGCTACACCTTC. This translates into CASSWDTRGRGYTF.

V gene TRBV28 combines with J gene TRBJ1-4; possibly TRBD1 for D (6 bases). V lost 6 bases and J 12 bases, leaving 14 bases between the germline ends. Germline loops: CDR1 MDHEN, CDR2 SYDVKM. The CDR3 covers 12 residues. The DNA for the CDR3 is TGTGCCAGCAGGGACCCCCGGACAGAACTGTTTTTT. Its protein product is CASRDPRTELFF.

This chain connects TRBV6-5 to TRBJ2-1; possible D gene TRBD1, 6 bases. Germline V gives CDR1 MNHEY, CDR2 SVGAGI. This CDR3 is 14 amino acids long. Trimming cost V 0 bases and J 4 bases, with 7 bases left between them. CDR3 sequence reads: CASSYSDSYNEQFF. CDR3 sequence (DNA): TGTGCCAGCAGTTACTCGGACAGTTACAATGAGCAGTTCTTC.

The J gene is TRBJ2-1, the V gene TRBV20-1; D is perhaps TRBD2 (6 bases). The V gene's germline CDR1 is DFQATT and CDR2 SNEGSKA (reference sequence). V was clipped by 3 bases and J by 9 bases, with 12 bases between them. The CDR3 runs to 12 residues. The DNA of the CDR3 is TGCAGTGCTAGGGTAGGGGAGGTTGAGCAGTTCTTC. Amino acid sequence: CSARVGEVEQFF.

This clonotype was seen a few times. CDR3 sequence: CASSSLLAGGRDTQYF. Here the CDR3 DNA reads TGTGCCAGCAGCTCCCTCCTAGCGGGGGGGCGAGATACGCAGTATTTT. The chain joins TRBV12-3 or TRBV12-4 to TRBJ2-3, with TRBD2 identical over 12 bases. CDR3 length equals 16 residues. Losses at the gene ends were 6 bases for V and 5 bases for J; bases not matched to a gene: 9.

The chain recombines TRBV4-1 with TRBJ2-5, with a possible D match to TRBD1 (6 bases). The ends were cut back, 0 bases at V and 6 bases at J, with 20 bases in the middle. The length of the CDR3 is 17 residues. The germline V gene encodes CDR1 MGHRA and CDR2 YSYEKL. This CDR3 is CASSQDRSAQGLQTQYF. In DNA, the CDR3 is TGCGCCAGCAGCCAAGATCGGTCGGCACAGGGTCTGCAGACCCAGTACTTC.

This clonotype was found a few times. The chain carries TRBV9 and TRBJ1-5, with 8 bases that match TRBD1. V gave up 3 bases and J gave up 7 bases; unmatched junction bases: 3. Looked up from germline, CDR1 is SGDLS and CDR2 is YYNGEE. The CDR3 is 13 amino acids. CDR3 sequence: CASSATGVQPQHF. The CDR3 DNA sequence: TGTGCCAGCAGCGCGACAGGGGTGCAGCCCCAGCATTTT.

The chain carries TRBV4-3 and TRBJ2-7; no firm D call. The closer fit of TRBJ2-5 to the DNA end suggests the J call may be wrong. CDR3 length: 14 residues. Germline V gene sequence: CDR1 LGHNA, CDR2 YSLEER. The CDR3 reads CASSQDVAAETQYF. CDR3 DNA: TGCGCCAGCAGCCAAGATGTGGCAGCGGAGACCCAGTACTTC.

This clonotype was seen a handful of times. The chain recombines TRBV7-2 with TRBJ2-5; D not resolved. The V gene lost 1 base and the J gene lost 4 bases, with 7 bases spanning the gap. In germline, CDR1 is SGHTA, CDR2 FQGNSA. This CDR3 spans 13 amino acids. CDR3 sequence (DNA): TGTGCCAGCAGCTTAGTGACGGGAGAGACCCAGTACTTC. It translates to CASSLVTGETQYF.

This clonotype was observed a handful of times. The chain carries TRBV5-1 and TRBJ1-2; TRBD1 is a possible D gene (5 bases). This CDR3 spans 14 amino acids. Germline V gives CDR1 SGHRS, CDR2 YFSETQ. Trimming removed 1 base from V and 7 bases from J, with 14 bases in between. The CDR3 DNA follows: TGCGCCAGCAGCTTGTCCGGGACGGATAGTGGCTACACCTTC. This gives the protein CASSLSGTDSGYTF.

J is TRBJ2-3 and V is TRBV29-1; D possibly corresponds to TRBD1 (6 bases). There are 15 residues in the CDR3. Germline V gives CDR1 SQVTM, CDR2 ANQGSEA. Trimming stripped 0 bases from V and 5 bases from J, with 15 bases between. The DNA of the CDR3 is TGCAGCGTTGAAGATCAGGGGTCCCGCGGAGATACGCAGTATTTT. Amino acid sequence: CSVEDQGSRGDTQYF.

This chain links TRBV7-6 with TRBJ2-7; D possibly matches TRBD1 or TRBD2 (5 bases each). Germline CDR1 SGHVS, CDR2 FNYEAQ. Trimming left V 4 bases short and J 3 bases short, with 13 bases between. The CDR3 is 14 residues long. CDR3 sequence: CASSSTGTYYEQYF. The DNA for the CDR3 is TGTGCCAGCAGCTCCACCGGGACCTACTACGAGCAGTACTTC.

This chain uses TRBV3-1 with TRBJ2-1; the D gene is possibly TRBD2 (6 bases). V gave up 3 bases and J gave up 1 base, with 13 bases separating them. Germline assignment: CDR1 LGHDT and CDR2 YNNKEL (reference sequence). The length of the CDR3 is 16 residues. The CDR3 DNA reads TGTGCCAGCAGCCATCCCGGGACTGATTCCTACAATGAGCAGTTCTTC. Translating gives CASSHPGTDSYNEQFF.

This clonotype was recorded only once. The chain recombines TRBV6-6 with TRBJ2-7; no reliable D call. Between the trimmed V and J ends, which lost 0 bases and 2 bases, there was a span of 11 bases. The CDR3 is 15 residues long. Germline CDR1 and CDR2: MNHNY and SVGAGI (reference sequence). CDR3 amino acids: CASSYSSLDPYEQYF. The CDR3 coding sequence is TGTGCCAGCAGTTACTCGAGCCTAGATCCCTACGAGCAGTACTTC.

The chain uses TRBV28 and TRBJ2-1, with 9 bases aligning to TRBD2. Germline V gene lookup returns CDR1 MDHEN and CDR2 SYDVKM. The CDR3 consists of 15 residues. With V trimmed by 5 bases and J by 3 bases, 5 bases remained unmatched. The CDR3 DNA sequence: TGTGCCAGCAGTCGACTAGCGGTGAACTACAATGAGCAGTTCTTC. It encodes CASSRLAVNYNEQFF.

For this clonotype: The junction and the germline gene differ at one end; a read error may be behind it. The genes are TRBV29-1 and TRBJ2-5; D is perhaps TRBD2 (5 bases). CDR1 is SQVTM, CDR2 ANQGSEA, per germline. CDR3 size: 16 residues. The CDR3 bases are TGCAGCGTTGCGGGTTTGAGCCAGCTCACACACAATGAGCGGTTCTTC. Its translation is CSVAGLSQLTHNERFF.

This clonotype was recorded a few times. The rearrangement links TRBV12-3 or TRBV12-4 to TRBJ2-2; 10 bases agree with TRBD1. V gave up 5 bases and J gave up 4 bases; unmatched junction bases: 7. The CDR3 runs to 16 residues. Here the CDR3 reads CASSKRQGASTGELFF. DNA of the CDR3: TGTGCCAGCAGTAAAAGACAGGGGGCTTCCACCGGGGAGCTGTTTTTT.

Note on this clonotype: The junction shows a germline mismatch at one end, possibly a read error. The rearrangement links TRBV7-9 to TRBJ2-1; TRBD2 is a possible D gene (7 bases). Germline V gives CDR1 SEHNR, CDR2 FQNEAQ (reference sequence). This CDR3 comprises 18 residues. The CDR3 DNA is TGTTCCAGCAGCCCAGCAGTCTCTGCGGGGGCCTCCTACAATGAGCAGTTCTTC. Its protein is CSSSPAVSAGASYNEQFF. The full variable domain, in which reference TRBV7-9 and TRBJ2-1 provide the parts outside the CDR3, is DTGVSQNPRHKITKRGQNVTFRCDPISEHNRLYWYRQTLGQGPEFLTYFQNEAQLEKSRLLSDRFSAERPKGSFSTLEIQRTEQGDSAMYLCSSSPAVSAGASYNEQFFGPGTRLTVL.

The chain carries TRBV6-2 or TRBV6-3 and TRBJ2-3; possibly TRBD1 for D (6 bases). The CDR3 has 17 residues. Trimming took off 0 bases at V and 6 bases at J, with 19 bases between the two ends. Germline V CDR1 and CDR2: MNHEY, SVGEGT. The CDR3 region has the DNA TGTGCCAGCAGTTACTCAGGTCTGAGGGGGTCACGGGATACGCAGTATTTT. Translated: CASSYSGLRGSRDTQYF.

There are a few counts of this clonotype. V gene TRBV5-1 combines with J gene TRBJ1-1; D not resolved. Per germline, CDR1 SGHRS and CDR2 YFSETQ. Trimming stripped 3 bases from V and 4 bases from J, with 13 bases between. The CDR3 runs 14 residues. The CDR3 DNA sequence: TGCGCCAGCAGCTCCGACGGACGGGGCACTGAAGCTTTCTTT. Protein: CASSSDGRGTEAFF. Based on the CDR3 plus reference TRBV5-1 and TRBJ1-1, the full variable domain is KAGVTQTPRYLIKTRGQQVTLSCSPISGHRSVSWYQQTPGQGLQFLFEYFSETQRNKGNFPGRFSGRQFSNSRSEMNVSTLELGDSALYLCASSSDGRGTEAFFGQGTRLTVV.

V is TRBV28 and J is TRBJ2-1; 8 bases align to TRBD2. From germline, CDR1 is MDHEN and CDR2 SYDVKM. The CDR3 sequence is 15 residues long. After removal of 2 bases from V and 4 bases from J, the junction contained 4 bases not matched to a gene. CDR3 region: CASSLLGTRYNEQFF. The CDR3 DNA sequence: TGTGCCAGCAGTTTACTCGGGACTAGGTACAATGAGCAGTTCTTC.

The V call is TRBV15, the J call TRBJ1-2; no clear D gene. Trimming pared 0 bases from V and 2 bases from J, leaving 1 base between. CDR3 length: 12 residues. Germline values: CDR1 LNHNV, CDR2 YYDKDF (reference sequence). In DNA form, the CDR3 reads TGTGCCACCAGCAGAGACAACTATGGCTACACCTTC. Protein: CATSRDNYGYTF. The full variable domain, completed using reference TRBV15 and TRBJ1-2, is DAMVIQNPRYQVTQFGKPVTLSCSQTLNHNVMYWYQQKSSQAPKLLFHYYDKDFNNEADTPDNFQSRRPNTSFCFLDIRSPGLGDTAMYLCATSRDNYGYTFGSGTRLTVV.